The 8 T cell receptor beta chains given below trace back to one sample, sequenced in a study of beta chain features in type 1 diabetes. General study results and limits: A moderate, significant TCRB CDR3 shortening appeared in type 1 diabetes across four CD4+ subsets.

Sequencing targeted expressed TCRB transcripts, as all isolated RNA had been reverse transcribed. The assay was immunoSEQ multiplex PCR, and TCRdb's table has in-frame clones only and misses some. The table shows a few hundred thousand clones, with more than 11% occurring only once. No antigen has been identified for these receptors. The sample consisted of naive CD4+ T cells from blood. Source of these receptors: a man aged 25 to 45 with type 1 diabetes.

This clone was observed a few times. The CDR3 region is CATSKTGSGANVLTF. DNA for the CDR3: TGTGCCACCAGCAAGACAGGGTCTGGGGCCAACGTCCTGACTTTC. The chain uses TRBV15 and TRBJ2-6; 7 positions agree with TRBD1. Germline CDR1 is LNHNV and CDR2 is YYDKDF (reference sequence). Trimming removed 4 bases from V and 1 base from J; junction bases left unmatched: 1. CDR3 size: 15 residues.

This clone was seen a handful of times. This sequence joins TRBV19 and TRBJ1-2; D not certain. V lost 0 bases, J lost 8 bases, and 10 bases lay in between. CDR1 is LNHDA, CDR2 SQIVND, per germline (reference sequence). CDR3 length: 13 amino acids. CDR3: CASSIDPRGGYTF. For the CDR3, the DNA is TGTGCCAGTAGTATAGATCCCAGAGGGGGCTACACCTTC.

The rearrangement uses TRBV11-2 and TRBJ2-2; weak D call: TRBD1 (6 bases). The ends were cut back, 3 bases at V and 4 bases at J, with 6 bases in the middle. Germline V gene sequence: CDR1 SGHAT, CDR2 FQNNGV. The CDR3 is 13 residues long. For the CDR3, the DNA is TGTGCCAGCAGCTTCAGGGGCACCGGGGAGCTGTTTTTT. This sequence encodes CASSFRGTGELFF.

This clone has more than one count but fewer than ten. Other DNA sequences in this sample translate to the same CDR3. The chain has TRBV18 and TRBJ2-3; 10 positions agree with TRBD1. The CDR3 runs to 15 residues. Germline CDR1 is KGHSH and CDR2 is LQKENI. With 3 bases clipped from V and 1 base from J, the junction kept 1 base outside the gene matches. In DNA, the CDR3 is TGTGCCAGCTCACCGGGACAGGGGCGCACAGATACGCAGTATTTT. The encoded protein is CASSPGQGRTDTQYF.

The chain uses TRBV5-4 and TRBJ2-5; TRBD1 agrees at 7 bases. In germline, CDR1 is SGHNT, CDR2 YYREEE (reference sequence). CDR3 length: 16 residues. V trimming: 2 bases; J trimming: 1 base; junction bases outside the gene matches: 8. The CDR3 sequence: CASSLMLGQAQETQYF. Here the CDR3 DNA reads TGTGCCAGCAGCTTAATGCTAGGACAGGCCCAAGAGACCCAGTACTTC.

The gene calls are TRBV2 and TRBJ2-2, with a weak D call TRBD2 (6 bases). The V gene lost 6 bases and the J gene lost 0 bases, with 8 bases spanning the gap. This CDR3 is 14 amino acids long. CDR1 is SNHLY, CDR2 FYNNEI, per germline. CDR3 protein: CASRGLTNTGELFF. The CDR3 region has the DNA TGTGCCAGCAGGGGACTTACGAACACCGGGGAGCTGTTTTTT.

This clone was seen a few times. The CDR3 nucleotides are TGTGCCAGCAGTTACTCGGGCATCAGCACAGATACGCAGTATTTT. Translating gives CASSYSGISTDTQYF. This chain links TRBV6-5 with TRBJ2-3; no reliable D call. CDR1 is MNHEY and CDR2 is SVGAGI in the germline V gene. CDR3 length equals 15 residues. Trimming cost V 0 bases and J 0 bases, with 7 bases left between them.

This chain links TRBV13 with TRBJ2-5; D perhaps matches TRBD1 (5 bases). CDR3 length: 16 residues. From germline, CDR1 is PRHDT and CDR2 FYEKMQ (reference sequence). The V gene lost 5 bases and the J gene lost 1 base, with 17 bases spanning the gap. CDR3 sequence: CASSRTDWGSQETQYF. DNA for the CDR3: TGTGCCAGCAGCCGGACGGATTGGGGCAGCCAAGAGACCCAGTACTTC.